This T cell receptor beta chain was captured in a study of shared clonotypes between healthy human individuals. Trimming took 7 bases from V and 15 from J; bases not matched to a gene: 8. The CDR3 has 12 residues. Germline V gene sequence: CDR1 LNHDA, CDR2 SQIVND (reference sequence). Profiling relied on immunoSEQ multiplex PCR, and the TCRdb table lists in-frame clones only, not all of them. The data show 550,000 to 800,000 clones, with roughly 70% seen just once and approximately 1.6% held by the top ten. The chain is built from TRBV19 and TRBJ2-1; 11 bases fit TRBD1. The receptor's source is a woman younger than 45 in good health. The sample was memory CD4+ T cells sorted from blood. Subset defined: CD45RA-negative fraction. CDR3 coding DNA: TGTGCCAGTAACCCGGACAGGGGGCTACCGTTCTTC. Residues: CASNPDRGLPFF.